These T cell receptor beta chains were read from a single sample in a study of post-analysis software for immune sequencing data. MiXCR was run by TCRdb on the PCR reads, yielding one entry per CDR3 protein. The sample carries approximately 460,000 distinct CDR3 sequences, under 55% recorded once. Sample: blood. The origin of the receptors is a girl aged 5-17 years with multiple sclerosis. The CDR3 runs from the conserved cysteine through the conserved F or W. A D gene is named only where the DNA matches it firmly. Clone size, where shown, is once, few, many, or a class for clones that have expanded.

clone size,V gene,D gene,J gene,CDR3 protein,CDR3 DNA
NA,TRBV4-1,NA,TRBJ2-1,CASSQSRADSYNEQFF,TGCGCCAGCAGCCAAAGTCGGGCAGATTCCTACAATGAGCAGTTCTTC
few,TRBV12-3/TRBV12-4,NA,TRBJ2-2,CASSPGTGNTGELFF,TGTGCCAGCAGTCCCGGGACGGGGAACACCGGGGAGCTGTTTTTT
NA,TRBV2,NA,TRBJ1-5,CASRAERAQPQHF,TGTGCCAGCAGGGCCGAGAGGGCTCAGCCCCAGCATTTT
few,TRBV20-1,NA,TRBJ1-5,CSAYLSPSGNQPQHF,TGCAGTGCTTACTTGTCCCCGTCGGGCAATCAGCCCCAGCATTTT
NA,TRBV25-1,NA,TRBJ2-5,CASSEYRGMRQETQYF,TGTGCCAGCAGTGAATATCGGGGTATGCGCCAAGAGACCCAGTACTTC
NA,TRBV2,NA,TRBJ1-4,CASSEARGGAYNEKLFF,TGTGCCAGCAGTGAAGCGCGAGGCGGGGCATATAATGAAAAACTGTTTTTT
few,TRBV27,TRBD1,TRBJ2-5,CASSFLDRVKETQYF,TGTGCCAGCAGTTTTCTCGACAGGGTAAAAGAGACCCAGTACTTC
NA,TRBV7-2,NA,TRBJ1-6,CASSLVVSSNSPLHF,TGTGCCAGCAGCTTAGTTGTCAGCTCTAATTCACCCCTCCACTTT
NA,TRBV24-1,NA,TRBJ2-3,CATNGGLSTDTQYF,TGTGCCACCAACGGAGGACTAAGCACAGATACGCAGTATTTT
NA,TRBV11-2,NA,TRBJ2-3,CASSPRRTGMDTQYF,TGTGCCAGCAGCCCACGGCGGACTGGGATGGATACGCAGTATTTT
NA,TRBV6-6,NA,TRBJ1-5,CASRTGGGNQPQHF,TGTGCCAGCAGGACAGGAGGTGGCAATCAGCCCCAGCATTTT
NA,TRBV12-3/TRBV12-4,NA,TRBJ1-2,CASVRQNYGYTF,TGTGCCAGCGTTCGACAGAACTATGGCTACACCTTC
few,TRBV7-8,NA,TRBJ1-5,CASSSPPRGRGQPQHF,TGTGCCAGCAGCTCCCCCCCCCGGGGGCGCGGTCAGCCCCAGCATTTT
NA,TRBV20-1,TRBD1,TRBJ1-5,CSAREGTASFPQHF,TGCAGTGCTAGGGAAGGGACAGCCTCCTTTCCCCAGCATTTT
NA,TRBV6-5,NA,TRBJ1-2,CASSYSQRVGNYGYTF,TGTGCCAGCAGTTACTCCCAAAGGGTGGGTAACTACGGCTACACCTTC
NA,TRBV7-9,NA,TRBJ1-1,CASSSRWGLNTEAFF,TGTGCCAGCAGCTCACGCTGGGGATTGAACACTGAAGCTTTCTTT
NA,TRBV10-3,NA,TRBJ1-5,CAISESGGISNQPQHF,TGTGCCATCAGTGAGTCGGGGGGGATTAGCAATCAGCCCCAGCATTTT
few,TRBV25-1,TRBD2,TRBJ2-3,CASRIGTSGADTQYF,TGTGCCAGCAGGATCGGGACTAGCGGAGCGGATACGCAGTATTTT
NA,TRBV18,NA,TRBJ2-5,CASSRVGGEQYF,TGTGCCAGCTCACGGGTGGGCGGAGAGCAGTACTTC
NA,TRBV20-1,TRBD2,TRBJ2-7,CSAREGSGSSYEQYF,TGCAGTGCTAGAGAGGGCAGCGGGAGCTCCTACGAGCAGTACTTC
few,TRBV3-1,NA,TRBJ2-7,CASSQDHEQYF,TGTGCCAGCAGCCAAGACCACGAGCAGTACTTC
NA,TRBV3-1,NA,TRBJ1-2,CASSQESLYGYTF,TGTGCCAGCAGCCAAGAGAGCCTCTATGGCTACACCTTC
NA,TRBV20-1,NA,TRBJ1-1,CSARDSKRGLKNTEAFF,TGCAGTGCTAGAGATAGTAAGAGAGGACTCAAAAACACTGAAGCTTTCTTT
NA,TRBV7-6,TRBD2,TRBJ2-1,CASSPDEAGPSYNEQFF,TGTGCCAGCAGCCCCGACGAAGCGGGGCCCTCCTACAATGAGCAGTTCTTC
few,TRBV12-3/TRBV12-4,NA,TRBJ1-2,CASSFSAGEGYGYTF,TGTGCCAGCAGTTTCTCGGCAGGGGAGGGCTATGGCTACACCTTC
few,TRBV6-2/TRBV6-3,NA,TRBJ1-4,CASRPRTRGWDEKLFF,TGTGCCAGCAGACCCCGGACGCGGGGATGGGATGAAAAACTGTTTTTT
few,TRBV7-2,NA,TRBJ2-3,CASSLALAGTDTQYF,TGTGCCAGCAGCTTAGCACTAGCAGGCACAGATACGCAGTATTTT
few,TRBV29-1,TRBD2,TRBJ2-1,CSVEGGSSYNEQFF,TGCAGCGTTGAGGGGGGGAGCTCCTACAATGAGCAGTTCTTC
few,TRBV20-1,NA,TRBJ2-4,CSARSGPKNIQYF,TGCAGTGCTAGATCCGGGCCCAAAAACATTCAGTACTTC
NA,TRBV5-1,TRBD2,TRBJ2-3,CASSSTGLATTDTQYF,TGCGCCAGCAGCTCAACGGGACTAGCGACAACCGATACGCAGTATTTT
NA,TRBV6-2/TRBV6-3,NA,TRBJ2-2,CASSPGHSEGTGELFF,TGTGCCAGCAGTCCCGGACACTCTGAAGGGACCGGGGAGCTGTTTTTT
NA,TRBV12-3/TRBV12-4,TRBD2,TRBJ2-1,CASSLSGRVPYNEQFF,TGTGCCAGCAGCCTTAGCGGGAGAGTCCCCTACAATGAGCAGTTCTTC
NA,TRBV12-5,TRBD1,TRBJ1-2,CASGLVNGLTGYGYTF,TGTGCTAGTGGTTTGGTAAATGGATTGACAGGGTATGGCTACACCTTC
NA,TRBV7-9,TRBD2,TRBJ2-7,CASSLSASGRTGEQYF,TGTGCCAGCAGCTTATCTGCTAGCGGGAGGACCGGCGAGCAGTACTTC
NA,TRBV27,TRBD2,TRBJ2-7,CTSRAGLADSYEQYF,TGTACCAGCAGGGCGGGACTAGCGGACTCCTACGAGCAGTACTTC
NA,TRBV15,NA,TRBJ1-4,CATSSSVATNEKLFF,TGTGCCACCAGCAGCAGCGTTGCAACTAATGAAAAACTGTTTTTT
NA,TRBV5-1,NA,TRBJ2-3,CASSLATDTDTQYF,TGCGCCAGCAGCTTAGCGACTGACACAGATACGCAGTATTTT
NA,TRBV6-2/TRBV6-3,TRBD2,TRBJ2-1,CASSRAGLAPYNEQFF,TGTGCCAGCAGTCGGGCGGGACTAGCCCCCTACAATGAGCAGTTCTTC
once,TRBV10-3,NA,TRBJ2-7,CAISETGYEQYF,TGTGCCATCAGTGAAACAGGCTACGAGCAGTACTTC
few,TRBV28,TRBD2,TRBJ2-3,CASSLRRLFGRGVDTQYF,TGTGCCAGCAGTCTCCGACGGCTTTTCGGGAGGGGTGTAGATACGCAGTATTTT
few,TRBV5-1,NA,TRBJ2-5,CASSSVAWETQYF,TGCGCCAGCAGCTCGGTAGCGTGGGAGACCCAGTACTTC
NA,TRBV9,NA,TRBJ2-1,CASSVESHFQGSQFF,TGTGCCAGCAGCGTAGAGTCTCACTTCCAGGGATCGCAGTTCTTC
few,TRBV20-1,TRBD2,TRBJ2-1,CSARDEYGVAGGYNEQFF,TGCAGTGCTAGAGACGAATACGGGGTAGCGGGAGGGTACAATGAGCAGTTCTTC
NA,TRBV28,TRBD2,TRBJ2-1,CASSTPGRAPYNEQFF,TGTGCCAGCAGTACCCCGGGGAGGGCCCCCTACAATGAGCAGTTCTTC
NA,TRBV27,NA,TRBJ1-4,CASSFVGNEKLFF,TGTGCCAGCAGTTTCGTGGGTAATGAAAAACTGTTTTTT
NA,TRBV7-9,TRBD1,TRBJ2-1,CASSLEMTTGFNEQFF,TGTGCCAGCAGTCTGGAGATGACGACAGGGTTCAATGAGCAGTTCTTC
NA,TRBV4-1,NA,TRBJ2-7,CASSPWGSPQYF,TGCGCCAGCAGCCCCTGGGGTAGTCCTCAGTACTTC
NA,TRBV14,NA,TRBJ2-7,CASSQVHRFYEQYF,TGTGCCAGCAGCCAAGTACACAGGTTCTACGAGCAGTACTTC
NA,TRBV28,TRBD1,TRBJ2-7,CASSSLDRGREQYF,TGTGCCAGCAGTTCCCTGGACAGGGGAAGGGAGCAGTACTTC
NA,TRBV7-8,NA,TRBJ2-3,CASSKTRDTDTQYF,TGTGCCAGCAGTAAGACTAGGGACACAGATACGCAGTATTTT
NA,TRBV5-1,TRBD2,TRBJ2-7,CASSLAQTSGTIYEQYF,TGCGCCAGCAGCTTGGCCCAGACTAGCGGGACTATCTACGAGCAGTACTTC
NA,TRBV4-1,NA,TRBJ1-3,CASSLDGHLSGNTIYF,TGCGCCAGCAGCCTCGATGGACATCTCTCTGGAAACACCATATATTTT